This paragraph covers one TCR beta chain sequence. This clonotype turned up a few times. There is no known antigen for this receptor. The sample holds no much larger clone one base away, and base qualities are not on file. Sequencing was carried out with an Illumina HiSeq 1500. The raw public reads went through TCRdb reprocessing: fastp at Q25, MiXCR clone calling, in-frame beta chains kept. For every CDR3 protein sequence, its rows merge into one entry that carries the most common genes and DNA. Within this sample are more than 150,000 distinct CDR3 sequences, with roughly 15% of them counted one time only. Approximately 19% of the sample is taken by the ten largest. This specimen belongs to a study of T cell repertoires in cytomegalovirus infection (dated by TCRdb to 2018 to 2020). A note on the overall study: Because public TCR beta signatures pointed to carriage of CMV infection together with the matching HLA type, the HLA type of each donor mattered for the analysis. The full study reports these points: The ex vivo response was dominated by HLA-C-restricted CMV-specific TCR beta clonotypes, which also provided the single most frequent clonotype in two of eight donors. In both this cohort and an independent cohort of 300 to 450 donors, the cumulative frequency of public TCR beta family members distinguished carriers of CMV infection plus the relevant HLA type.

From its cysteine to its phenylalanine, the CDR3 spans 19 amino acids. This entry keeps only the CDR3 DNA: 57 bases, framed from base 1. From a lookup of the germline V gene (reference sequence), CDR1 and CDR2 are DFQATT and SNEGSKA. V ends up 3 bases short and J 0 bases short, with an unmatched junction base count of 15. This receptor was taken from a human donor in good health (CMV status not recorded). Some clones in this sample may be carry-over from other donors' samples. Sequenced material: CD8+ T cells from PBMCs. The rearranged segments are TRBV20-1 and TRBJ2-4; TRBD2 matches 9 bases in the middle. The CDR3 amino acid sequence is: CSARTSGHPFPGAKNIQYF. The sequenced DNA: TGCAGTGCTAGGACTAGCGGACACCCTTTCCCCGGAGCCAAAAACATTCAGTACTTC.